A selection of T cell receptor beta chains follows, all from one sample in a study of cytomegalovirus exposure and HLA in healthy donors. Assay used: immunoSEQ multiplex PCR; TCRdb lists only in-frame clones, some missing. The sample shows some 200,000 clones, over 75% of them seen only once. The source material was PBMCs. The receptors originated from a man between 18 and 29 years old in good health and CMV-seronegative. Each CDR3 is given with its conserved first and last residue. Each record gives: D gene, clone size, J gene, V gene, CDR3 DNA, CDR3 protein. The D gene is left open where the match is weak. Only some rows state a clone size, as once, few, many or a class for expanded clones.

D gene: -; clone size: -; J gene: TRBJ1-2; V gene: TRBV7-2; CDR3 DNA: TGTGCCAGCAGGGGCGGAGGCAGGGGCTACTATGGCTACACCTTC; CDR3 protein: CASRGGGRGYYGYTF
D gene: -; clone size: -; J gene: TRBJ1-3; V gene: TRBV7-6; CDR3 DNA: TGTGCCAGCAGCCCAACAGGGAACACCATATATTTT; CDR3 protein: CASSPTGNTIYF
D gene: TRBD1; clone size: few; J gene: TRBJ1-3; V gene: TRBV15; CDR3 DNA: TGTGCCACCAGCAGGGACAGGGAGGAAAACACCATATATTTT; CDR3 protein: CATSRDREENTIYF
D gene: -; clone size: -; J gene: TRBJ2-2; V gene: TRBV20-1; CDR3 DNA: TGCAGTGCAGGGGAAACCGGGGAGCTGTTTTTT; CDR3 protein: CSAGETGELFF
D gene: -; clone size: -; J gene: TRBJ1-2; V gene: TRBV29-1; CDR3 DNA: TGCAGCGTTGAGTCCTTTTATGGCTACACCTTC; CDR3 protein: CSVESFYGYTF
D gene: TRBD1; clone size: -; J gene: TRBJ1-4; V gene: TRBV30; CDR3 DNA: TGTGCCTGGAGTCCACAACAGGGGCGAGGTGAAAAACTGTTTTTT; CDR3 protein: CAWSPQQGRGEKLFF
D gene: TRBD2; clone size: -; J gene: TRBJ2-7; V gene: TRBV6-5; CDR3 DNA: TGTGCCAGCAGTTCGACTAGCGGGAGTGGAACCTACGAGCAGTACTTC; CDR3 protein: CASSSTSGSGTYEQYF
D gene: TRBD2; clone size: -; J gene: TRBJ2-7; V gene: TRBV6-6; CDR3 DNA: TGTGCCAGCACTGAACGGGGCGGGGGGGCCTACGAGCAGTACTTC; CDR3 protein: CASTERGGGAYEQYF
D gene: -; clone size: -; J gene: TRBJ1-1; V gene: TRBV25-1; CDR3 DNA: TGTGCCAGCAGTGAATCGTTACAGCCCCCGAGTGGTGAAGCTTTCTTT; CDR3 protein: CASSESLQPPSGEAFF
D gene: -; clone size: once; J gene: TRBJ1-6; V gene: TRBV7-2; CDR3 DNA: TGTGCCAGCAGCCCATATAATTCACCCCTCCACTTT; CDR3 protein: CASSPYNSPLHF
D gene: -; clone size: -; J gene: TRBJ2-3; V gene: TRBV6-4; CDR3 DNA: TGTGCCAGCAGTGAAAGCAAAGCGGCAGATACGCAGTATTTT; CDR3 protein: CASSESKAADTQYF
D gene: TRBD2; clone size: medium-sized; J gene: TRBJ2-3; V gene: TRBV4-3; CDR3 DNA: TGCGCCAGCAGCCAAGATGGGGCTAGCGGAGGTACAGATACGCAGTATTTT; CDR3 protein: CASSQDGASGGTDTQYF
D gene: TRBD2; clone size: -; J gene: TRBJ2-7; V gene: TRBV7-2; CDR3 DNA: TGTGCCAGCAGCTTAATGACTAGCGGGGGGACCATGCTACCCTACGAGCAGTACTTC; CDR3 protein: CASSLMTSGGTMLPYEQYF
D gene: TRBD1; clone size: -; J gene: TRBJ2-4; V gene: TRBV4-3; CDR3 DNA: TGCGCCAGCAGCCAAGGGACAGGGGCCCCGAACAAAAACATTCAGTACTTC; CDR3 protein: CASSQGTGAPNKNIQYF
D gene: -; clone size: once; J gene: TRBJ1-1; V gene: TRBV7-3; CDR3 DNA: TGTGCCAGCAGCTTAAGTGAGGCGGGGGATGGGACTGAAGCTTTCTTT; CDR3 protein: CASSLSEAGDGTEAFF
D gene: -; clone size: -; J gene: TRBJ1-1; V gene: TRBV15; CDR3 DNA: TGTGCCACCAGCAGGGGCGCCAACACTGAAGCTTTCTTT; CDR3 protein: CATSRGANTEAFF
D gene: -; clone size: -; J gene: TRBJ2-7; V gene: TRBV30; CDR3 DNA: TGTGCCTGGAGTCCAAGGGGTGACTACGAGCAGTACTTC; CDR3 protein: CAWSPRGDYEQYF
D gene: -; clone size: -; J gene: TRBJ2-1; V gene: TRBV5-6; CDR3 DNA: TGTGCCAGCAGCAGGAGGTATGAGCAGTTCTTC; CDR3 protein: CASSRRYEQFF
D gene: -; clone size: -; J gene: TRBJ2-3; V gene: TRBV7-2; CDR3 DNA: TGTGCCAGCAGCTTAGTCCCTAGTCTATCAGATACGCAGTATTTT; CDR3 protein: CASSLVPSLSDTQYF
D gene: -; clone size: -; J gene: TRBJ1-1; V gene: TRBV4-2; CDR3 DNA: TGTGCCAGCAGCCAGTCGACAGAGAACACTGAAGCTTTCTTT; CDR3 protein: CASSQSTENTEAFF
D gene: -; clone size: -; J gene: TRBJ1-5; V gene: TRBV19; CDR3 DNA: TGTGCCAGTAGTATCCAGCCAAGCGGTCAGCCCCAGCATTTT; CDR3 protein: CASSIQPSGQPQHF
D gene: TRBD1; clone size: -; J gene: TRBJ1-1; V gene: TRBV5-1; CDR3 DNA: TGCGCCAGCAGCTTGGCCTGGACAGGGGGGGCTATGAACACTGAAGCTTTCTTT; CDR3 protein: CASSLAWTGGAMNTEAFF
D gene: TRBD1; clone size: -; J gene: TRBJ2-2; V gene: TRBV7-3; CDR3 DNA: TGTGCCAGCAGCGTACGACAGGGGAACACCGGGGAGCTGTTTTTT; CDR3 protein: CASSVRQGNTGELFF
D gene: TRBD2; clone size: -; J gene: TRBJ2-7; V gene: TRBV7-2; CDR3 DNA: TGTGCCAGCAGCTTGGGAGGACTAGTCACCGAGCAGTACTTC; CDR3 protein: CASSLGGLVTEQYF
D gene: -; clone size: few; J gene: TRBJ1-6; V gene: TRBV30; CDR3 DNA: TGTGCCTGGAGAAGACAGAGTGATAATTCACCCCTCCACTTT; CDR3 protein: CAWRRQSDNSPLHF
D gene: -; clone size: once; J gene: TRBJ2-1; V gene: TRBV27; CDR3 DNA: TGTGCCAGCAGTTTATACCAGGGATACAATGAGCAGTTCTTC; CDR3 protein: CASSLYQGYNEQFF
D gene: -; clone size: -; J gene: TRBJ2-3; V gene: TRBV6-4; CDR3 DNA: TGTGCCAGCAGTGCAGGGCTTAGCACAGATACGCAGTATTTT; CDR3 protein: CASSAGLSTDTQYF